The present entry profiles one T cell receptor beta chain with its context. Its specificity is unknown. This specimen comes from a study of cytomegalovirus exposure and HLA in healthy donors. Study-wide points: Common viral pathogens seemed to be connected with several of the most significant clusters, according to a later analysis.

Vbeta (60) and Jbeta (13) primers were used in the PCR. Repertoires were generated with immunoSEQ multiplex PCR, while TCRdb's copy carries only in-frame clones and drops some. The sample shows over 120,000 clones, around 10% of them seen only once. The receptor comes from a man in his forties or fifties in good health and CMV-seronegative. The sequenced sample was PBMCs.

CDR3: CAITGEVGPQHF. Written as DNA, the CDR3 is TGTGCCATAACAGGGGAGGTCGGACCCCAGCATTTT. This chain connects TRBV19 to TRBJ1-5, with 7 nucleotides matching TRBD1. With 10 bases clipped from V and 10 bases from J, the junction kept 10 bases outside the gene matches. This CDR3 region has 12 residues. Germline V lookup: CDR1 LNHDA, CDR2 SQIVND (reference sequence).